Following are 5 T cell receptor beta chains from one sample sequenced in a study of blood T cells in healthy people across ages. Next came a second PCR, run for about 7 to 12 cycles, which used a sample-barcoded 5' primer along with a J-beta primer mix. Via MiXCR, TCRdb re-called the 5' RACE reads, giving one row per CDR3 protein. The repertoire holds 600,000 to 1,000,000 distinct CDR3 sequences, roughly 25% seen once, with under 4% in the top ten. This sample was shared with a second study, whose subject was T cells of mothers and their children.

The specimen sequenced was blood. The receptors here all came from a boy younger than 18 in good health.

This clonotype was counted a few times. DNA for the CDR3: TGCAGCGTTCTTGACGGACCCGACCAGTTCTTC. Amino acids: CSVLDGPDQFF. The rearrangement uses TRBV29-1 and TRBJ2-5; no clear D gene. The DNA end is a closer match to TRBJ2-1, so the J assignment may be wrong. Germline V CDR1 and CDR2: SQVTM, ANQGSEA. This CDR3 has 11 amino acids.

This chain links TRBV20-1 with TRBJ2-5; 8 bases fit TRBD1. The DNA end is more similar to TRBJ2-1, so the J call may be wrong. The CDR3 is made up of 14 amino acids. Germline V gene lookup returns CDR1 DFQATT and CDR2 SNEGSKA (reference sequence). CDR3 residues: CSAQPGQAGNEQFF. The DNA for the CDR3 is TGCAGTGCTCAACCGGGACAGGCGGGTAATGAGCAGTTCTTC.

This clonotype was counted between two and nine times. The chain couples TRBV6-2 or TRBV6-3 to TRBJ2-5; TRBD2 matches at 10 bases. Germline V gene sequence: CDR1 MNHEY, CDR2 SVGEGT. Trimming took 7 bases from V and 5 from J; bases not matched to a gene: 13. CDR3 length: 16 amino acids. This CDR3 reads CASKDPSGRAEETQYF. The CDR3 DNA is TGTGCCAGCAAAGACCCGAGCGGGAGGGCCGAGGAGACCCAGTACTTC.

The chain recombines TRBV13 with TRBJ2-1; perhaps TRBD2 as D (5 bases). The germline CDR1 and CDR2 sequences are PRHDT and FYEKMQ (reference sequence). The CDR3 contains 13 residues. Trimming removed 4 bases at V and 10 bases at J, with 14 bases between. CDR3 protein: CASSWEQPGEQFF. CDR3 coding DNA: TGTGCCAGCAGCTGGGAGCAGCCGGGGGAGCAGTTCTTC.

The V gene is TRBV11-1, the J gene TRBJ1-2; 7 nucleotides align to TRBD1. This CDR3 comprises 15 residues. Germline trimming cut 1 base from V and 6 bases from J; bases unmatched to any gene: 8. Per the germline V gene, CDR1 is SGHAT and CDR2 is FQDESV (reference sequence). The CDR3 is CASSLDRGRRDGYTF. CDR3 sequence (DNA): TGTGCCAGCAGCTTAGACAGGGGTCGGCGTGATGGCTACACCTTC.